This TCR beta chain appears in the sequencing data of a study of blood T cells in healthy people across ages. The germline V gene has CDR1 MNHEY and CDR2 SMNVEV (reference sequence). V dropped 1 base and J dropped 2; count of bases not matched to a gene: 3. The CDR3 contains 15 residues. Primers used in a second PCR of about 6 to 12 cycles were a sample-barcoded 5' primer and a J-beta primer mix. TCRdb analysed the 5' RACE reads with MiXCR anew, one entry per CDR3 protein. The table lists over 1,200,000 distinct CDR3 sequences, 59% of them singletons, with about 6.3% in the top ten. The receptor was derived from a man in his late teens or twenties in good health. The rearrangement uses TRBV27 and TRBJ2-5, with TRBD1 matching 8 bases. The sample taken for sequencing was blood. The CDR3 nucleotides are TGTGCCAGCAGTTTATGGACAGGGAAACAAGAGACCCAGTACTTC. It codes for CASSLWTGKQETQYF.